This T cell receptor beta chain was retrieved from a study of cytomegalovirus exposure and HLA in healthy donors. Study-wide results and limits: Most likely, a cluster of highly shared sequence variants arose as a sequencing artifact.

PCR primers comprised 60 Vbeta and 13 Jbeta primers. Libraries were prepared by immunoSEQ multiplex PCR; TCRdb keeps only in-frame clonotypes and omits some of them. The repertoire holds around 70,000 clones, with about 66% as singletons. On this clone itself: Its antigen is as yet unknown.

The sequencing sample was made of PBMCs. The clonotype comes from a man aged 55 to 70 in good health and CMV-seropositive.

CDR3 DNA sequence: TGTGCCATCAGTGAGTCCGGACACACACTATCCTACGAGCAGTACTTC. It codes for CAISESGHTLSYEQYF. The V gene is TRBV10-3, the J gene TRBJ2-7, with D possibly matching TRBD1 (5 bases). Trimming took off 0 bases at V and 1 base at J, with 13 bases between the two ends. This CDR3 spans 16 amino acids. CDR1 and CDR2 from the germline V gene are ENHRY and SYGVKD.